This TCR beta chain stems from a study of OX40 agonist ivuxolimab in advanced cancers. Study as a whole: Patients were dosed with the agonistic anti-OX40 (CD134) antibody ivuxolimab. Patients were infused with ivuxolimab every 2 weeks at 0.01 to 10 mg/kg. Study-wide results and limits: Clonal expansion was among the lowest in partial responders at 0.1-3.0 mg/kg, especially CD8+. Doses of 0.1 to 3.0 mg/kg were accompanied by clonal expansion of CD4+ and CD8+ blood T cells by week 6.

Using immunoSEQ multiplex PCR, the repertoire was profiled, and TCRdb retains in-frame clones only, with some absent. The table includes fewer than 85,000 clones, about 89% detected once. Germline V gene data show CDR1 as MNHEY and CDR2 as SMNVEV (reference sequence). Trimming cost V 6 bases and J 0 bases, with 15 bases left between them. This CDR3 has 16 amino acids. On this clone: Its antigen is still unknown.

The chain combines TRBV27 with TRBJ1-3; D is unclear. This sequence originates from an adult with an advanced solid tumor such as melanoma, head and neck, liver or kidney cancer. This sample comprised CD4+ or CD8+ T cells sorted from blood, obtained in a trial of the OX40 agonist ivuxolimab. Written as DNA, the CDR3 is TGTGCCAGCAGATTCGCCGGCGATAACTCTGGAAACACCATATATTTT. It specifies CASRFAGDNSGNTIYF.